This record covers a single T cell receptor beta chain. Its target is not known. These data are taken from a study of cytomegalovirus exposure and HLA in healthy donors. Produced via immunoSEQ multiplex PCR; TCRdb's table is partial and in-frame only. The sample yields around 400,000 clones, roughly 90% seen once. Study outcomes and limitations: Among TCR sequences, most were rare, though some public TCRs appeared in many donors. According to the study, 160 or so TCR beta chains were cytomegalovirus-associated.

The V gene lost 7 bases and the J gene lost 3 bases, with 12 bases spanning the gap. In germline, CDR1 is LNHDA, CDR2 SQIVND (reference sequence). This CDR3 is 13 amino acids long. The TCR was taken from a woman between 18 and 29 years old in good health and CMV-seronegative. V usage is TRBV19 and J usage is TRBJ1-2; TRBD1 might be the D (6 bases). Sequencing was done on a sample of PBMCs. The CDR3 loop reads CASIRTDDYGYTF. The CDR3 nucleotides are TGTGCCAGTATCAGGACAGACGACTATGGCTACACCTTC.